This entry describes one TCR beta chain. Its target is not known. Germline V lookup: CDR1 MNHEY, CDR2 SVGEGT. Losses at the gene ends were 4 bases for V and 4 bases for J; bases not matched to a gene: 4. The CDR3 runs 14 residues. Amplification of TCR beta CDR3 regions was performed using RNA transcripts as template. The primer set for the first-round RT-PCR of the TCR CDR3 was HTBI. Each CDR3 protein gets one entry after TCRdb re-called the multiplex PCR reads with MiXCR. The table lists about 250,000 distinct CDR3 sequences, 20% to 25% of them singletons. The PBMCs were sourced from fresh peripheral blood (less than 11 ml). This sample is drawn from a study of T cells in Graves' hyperthyroidism and ophthalmopathy. Study-level findings and limits: A model of 13 V-J pairs discriminated ophthalmopathy from stable hyperthyroidism.

This clonotype originated in a man younger than 40 with Graves' ophthalmopathy. The chain combines TRBV6-2 or TRBV6-3 with TRBJ2-3, with 8 bases lining up with TRBD2. The source material was blood. Written as DNA, the CDR3 is TGTGCCAGCAGTTCAGCGGGAGTCGCAGATACGCAGTATTTT. It yields the protein CASSSAGVADTQYF.